This T cell receptor beta chain stems from a study of CD8+CD57+ T cells in acquired aplastic anemia. Study context: Yields of DNA that came from sorted CD4+ and CD8+ cells averaged roughly 3.2 ug. Healthy donor sequencing depth: 9 million to 10.8 million CD4+, about 12 million CD8+ reads. Overall study results and limits: Patients did not significantly differ from controls in CD8+ Simpson's diversity. Between patients and controls, about 31 CD8+ CDR3 sequences were found in common.

The TCR beta profiling, which covered VDJ combination and CDR3 sequence, was carried out using genomic DNA as the template. TCRdb recomputed calls from the reads with MiXCR, one row per CDR3 protein. This table has about 48,000 distinct CDR3 sequences, 70% to 80% appearing once. V lost 6 bases and J lost 5, with 8 bases in between. The CDR3 contains 12 residues. Per the germline V gene, CDR1 is ENHRY and CDR2 is SYGVKD. Worth noting for this clonotype: Its matching antigen is unknown.

The sequenced material came from sorted CD4+, CD8+, or CD8+CD57+ T cells (not recorded which) from PBMCs. This TCR came from a human donor in good health, serving as a control. The rearrangement joins TRBV10-3 to TRBJ1-3; D not certain. This CDR3 reads CAISPFRNTIYF. The CDR3 region has the DNA TGTGCCATCAGCCCCTTCAGAAACACCATATATTTT.